This T cell receptor beta chain was sequenced for a study of blood T cell repertoires in COVID-19. The data were produced by immunoSEQ multiplex PCR, yet TCRdb's version contains in-frame clones alone and is incomplete. The profile covers roughly 280,000 clones, with around 89% appearing a single time and about 3% taken by the ten largest. Germline V gives CDR1 SQVTM, CDR2 ANQGSEA. This CDR3 contains 13 residues. V lost 6 bases and J lost 5; bases outside the gene matches: 9. The sequence was obtained from a woman aged 45-60 years who had recovered from COVID-19. The sequenced sample consisted of PBMCs or T cells enriched from blood (not recorded which). The chain employs TRBV29-1 and TRBJ2-7; 8 bases agree with TRBD1. CDR3 DNA sequence: TGCAGCGTATCCGGACAGGGTATCGACGAGCAGTACTTC. It encodes CSVSGQGIDEQYF.